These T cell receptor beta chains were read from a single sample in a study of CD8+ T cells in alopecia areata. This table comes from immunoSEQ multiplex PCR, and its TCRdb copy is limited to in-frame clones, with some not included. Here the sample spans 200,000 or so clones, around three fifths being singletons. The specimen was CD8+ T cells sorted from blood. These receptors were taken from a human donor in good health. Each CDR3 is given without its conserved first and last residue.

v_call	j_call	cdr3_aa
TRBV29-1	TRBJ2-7	SVARGLSYEQY
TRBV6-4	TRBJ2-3	ASSPQGGHTDTQY
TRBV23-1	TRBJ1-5	AKGWNQPQH
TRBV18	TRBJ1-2	ASSPSGAYYGYT
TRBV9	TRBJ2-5	ASSTDRGTGFLQETQY
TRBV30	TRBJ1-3	AWFDPGNTIY
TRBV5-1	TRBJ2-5	ASSLAGGNQETQY
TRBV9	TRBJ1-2	ASRGSGGNNYGYT
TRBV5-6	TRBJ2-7	ASSAEQGNYEQY
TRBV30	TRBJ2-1	AWTGAAVANEQF
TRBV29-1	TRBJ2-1	SVPGGKSSYNEQF
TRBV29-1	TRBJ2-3	STRGGKADTQY
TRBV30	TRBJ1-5	AWSRDRNQPQH
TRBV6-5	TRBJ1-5	ASSYAGTGDQPQH
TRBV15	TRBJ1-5	ATSPPGQTYQPQH
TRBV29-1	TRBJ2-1	SVVGDRGNEQF
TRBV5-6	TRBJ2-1	ASSSTSYNEQF